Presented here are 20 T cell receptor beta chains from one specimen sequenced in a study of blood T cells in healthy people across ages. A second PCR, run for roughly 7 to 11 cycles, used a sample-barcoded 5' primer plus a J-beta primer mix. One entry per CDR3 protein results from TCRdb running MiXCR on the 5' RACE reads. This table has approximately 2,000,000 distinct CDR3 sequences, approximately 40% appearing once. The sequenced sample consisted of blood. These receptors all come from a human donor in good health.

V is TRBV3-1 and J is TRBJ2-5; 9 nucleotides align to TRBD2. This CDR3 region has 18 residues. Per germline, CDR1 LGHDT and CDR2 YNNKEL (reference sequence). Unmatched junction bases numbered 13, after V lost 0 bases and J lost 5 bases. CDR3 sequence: CASSQEVPASGVDETQYF. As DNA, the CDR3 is TGTGCCAGCAGCCAAGAGGTCCCGGCTAGCGGGGTGGATGAGACCCAGTACTTC.

The CDR3 coding sequence is TGTGCCATCAGTGAGTCTAGGGCCCGGAGAGGAGGCCAAGAGACCCAGTACTTC. Translated: CAISESRARRGGQETQYF. This chain links TRBV10-3 with TRBJ2-5; weak D call: TRBD2 (5 bases). This CDR3 spans 18 amino acids. V was trimmed by 0 bases and J by 1 base, leaving 18 bases between them. Germline V lookup: CDR1 ENHRY, CDR2 SYGVKD.

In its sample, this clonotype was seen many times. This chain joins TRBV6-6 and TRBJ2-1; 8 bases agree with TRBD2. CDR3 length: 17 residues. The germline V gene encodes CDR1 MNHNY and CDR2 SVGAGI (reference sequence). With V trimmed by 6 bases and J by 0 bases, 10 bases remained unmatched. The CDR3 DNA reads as TGTGCCAGCAGGTACCGGGTAGCGGGGAGCTCCTACAATGAGCAGTTCTTC. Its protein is CASRYRVAGSSYNEQFF.

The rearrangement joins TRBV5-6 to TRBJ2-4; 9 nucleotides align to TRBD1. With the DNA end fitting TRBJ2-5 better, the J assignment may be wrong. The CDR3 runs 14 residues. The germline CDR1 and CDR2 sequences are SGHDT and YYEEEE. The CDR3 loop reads CASTRDRVQETQYF. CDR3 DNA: TGTGCCAGCACCCGGGACAGGGTCCAAGAGACCCAGTACTTC.

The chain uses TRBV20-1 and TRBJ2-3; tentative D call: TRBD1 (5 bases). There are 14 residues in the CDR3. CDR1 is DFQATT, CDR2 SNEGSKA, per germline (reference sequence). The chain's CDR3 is CGGSWTSSTDTQYF. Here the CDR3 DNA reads TGCGGTGGAAGTTGGACATCTAGCACAGATACGCAGTATTTT.

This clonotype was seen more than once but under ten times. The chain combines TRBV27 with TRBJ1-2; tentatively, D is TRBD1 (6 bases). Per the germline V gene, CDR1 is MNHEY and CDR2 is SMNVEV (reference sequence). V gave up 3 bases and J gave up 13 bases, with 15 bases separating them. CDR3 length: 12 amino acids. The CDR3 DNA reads TGTGCCAGCAGTTTTTATTTGGGGGCTCTCACCTTC. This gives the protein CASSFYLGALTF.

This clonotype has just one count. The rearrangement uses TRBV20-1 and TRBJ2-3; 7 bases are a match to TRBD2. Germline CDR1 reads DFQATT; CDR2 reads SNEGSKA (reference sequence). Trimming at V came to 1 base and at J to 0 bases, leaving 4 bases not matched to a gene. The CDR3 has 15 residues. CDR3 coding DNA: TGCAGTGCTAGAGCCTTTAGCGGGAGCACAGATACGCAGTATTTT. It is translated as CSARAFSGSTDTQYF.

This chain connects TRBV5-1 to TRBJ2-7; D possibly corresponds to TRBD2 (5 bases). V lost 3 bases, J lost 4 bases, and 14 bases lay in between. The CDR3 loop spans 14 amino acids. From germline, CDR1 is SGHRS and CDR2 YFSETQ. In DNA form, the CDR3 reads TGCGCCAGCAGCTCCGTCGGAGAGGGATACGAGCAGTACTTC. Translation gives CASSSVGEGYEQYF.

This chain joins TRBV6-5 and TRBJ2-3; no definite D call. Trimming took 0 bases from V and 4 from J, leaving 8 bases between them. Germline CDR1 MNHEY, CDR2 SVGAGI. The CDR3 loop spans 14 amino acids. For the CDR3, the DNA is TGTGCCAGCAGTTACTCGTTACACGCAGATACGCAGTATTTT. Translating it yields CASSYSLHADTQYF.

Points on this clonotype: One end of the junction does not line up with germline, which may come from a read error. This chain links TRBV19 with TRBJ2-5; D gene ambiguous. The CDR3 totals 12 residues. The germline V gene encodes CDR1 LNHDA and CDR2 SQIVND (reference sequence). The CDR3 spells CASSIDQGTQYF. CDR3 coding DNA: TGTGCCAGTAGTATAGATCAAGGGACCCAGTACTTC.

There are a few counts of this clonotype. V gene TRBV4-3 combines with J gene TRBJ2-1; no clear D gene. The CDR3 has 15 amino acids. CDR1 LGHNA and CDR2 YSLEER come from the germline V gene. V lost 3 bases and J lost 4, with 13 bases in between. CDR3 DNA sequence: TGCGCCAGCAGCCACAGACTGTTATCTTACAATGAGCAGTTCTTC. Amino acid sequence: CASSHRLLSYNEQFF.

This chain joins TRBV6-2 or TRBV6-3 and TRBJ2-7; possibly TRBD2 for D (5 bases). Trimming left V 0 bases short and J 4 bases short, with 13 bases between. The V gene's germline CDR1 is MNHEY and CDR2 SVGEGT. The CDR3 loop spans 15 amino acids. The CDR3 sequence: CASSYSRASGYEQYF. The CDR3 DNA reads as TGTGCCAGCAGTTACTCGAGAGCTTCGGGATACGAGCAGTACTTC.

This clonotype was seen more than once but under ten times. The CDR3 here is CSAGRNPPYEQYF. For the CDR3, the DNA is TGCAGCGCCGGACGGAATCCCCCCTACGAGCAGTACTTC. The gene calls are TRBV29-1 and TRBJ2-7; no definite D call. The V gene lost 7 bases and the J gene lost 2 bases, with 15 bases spanning the gap. The CDR3 covers 13 residues. Germline V CDR1 and CDR2: SQVTM, ANQGSEA.

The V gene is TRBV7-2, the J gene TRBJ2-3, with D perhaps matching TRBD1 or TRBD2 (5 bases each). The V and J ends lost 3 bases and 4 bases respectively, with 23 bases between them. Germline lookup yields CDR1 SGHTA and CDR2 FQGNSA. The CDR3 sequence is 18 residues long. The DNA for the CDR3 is TGTGCCAGCAGCTTGCAATTTTTGGGACGGGGTGTGTCAGATACGCAGTATTTT. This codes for CASSLQFLGRGVSDTQYF.

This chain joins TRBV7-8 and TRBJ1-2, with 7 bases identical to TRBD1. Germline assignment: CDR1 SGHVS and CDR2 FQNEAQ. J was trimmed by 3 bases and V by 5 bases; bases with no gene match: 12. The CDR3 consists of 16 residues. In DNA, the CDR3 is TGTGCCAGCAGCCCAAGAATAATTCAGGGGGACTATGGCTACACCTTC. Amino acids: CASSPRIIQGDYGYTF.

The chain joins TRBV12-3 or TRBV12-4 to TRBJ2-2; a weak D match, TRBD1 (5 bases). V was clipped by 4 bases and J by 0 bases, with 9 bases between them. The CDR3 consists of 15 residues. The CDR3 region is CASSWGGSNTGELFF. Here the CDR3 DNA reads TGTGCCAGCAGTTGGGGCGGTTCGAACACCGGGGAGCTGTTTTTT.

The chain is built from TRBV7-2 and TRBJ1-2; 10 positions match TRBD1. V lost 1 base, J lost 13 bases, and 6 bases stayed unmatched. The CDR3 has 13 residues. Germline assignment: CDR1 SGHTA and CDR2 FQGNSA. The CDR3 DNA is TGTGCCAGCAGCTTAGTAGAGGGACAGGGGAGCACCTTC. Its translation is CASSLVEGQGSTF. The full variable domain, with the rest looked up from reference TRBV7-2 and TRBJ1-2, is GAGVSQSPSNKVTEKGKDVELRCDPISGHTALYWYRQSLGQGLEFLIYFQGNSAPDKSGLPSDRFSAERTGGSVSTLTIQRTQQEDSAVYLCASSLVEGQGSTFGSGTRLTVV.

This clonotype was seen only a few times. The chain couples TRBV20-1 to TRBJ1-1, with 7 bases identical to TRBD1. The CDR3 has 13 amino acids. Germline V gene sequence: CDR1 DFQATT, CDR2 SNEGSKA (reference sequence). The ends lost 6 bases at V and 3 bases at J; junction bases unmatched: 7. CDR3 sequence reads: CSARGQRDTEAFF. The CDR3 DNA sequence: TGCAGTGCAAGGGGACAGCGGGACACTGAAGCTTTCTTT.

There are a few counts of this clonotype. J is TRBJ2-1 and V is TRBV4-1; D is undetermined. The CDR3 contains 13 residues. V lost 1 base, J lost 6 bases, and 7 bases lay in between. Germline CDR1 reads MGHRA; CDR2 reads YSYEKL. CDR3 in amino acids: CASSQVGLNEQFF. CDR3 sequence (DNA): TGCGCCAGCAGCCAAGTAGGTCTCAATGAGCAGTTCTTC.

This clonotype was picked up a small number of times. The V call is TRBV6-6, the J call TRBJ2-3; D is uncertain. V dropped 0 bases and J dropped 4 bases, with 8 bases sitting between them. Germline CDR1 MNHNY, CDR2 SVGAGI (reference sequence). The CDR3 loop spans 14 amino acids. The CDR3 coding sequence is TGTGCCAGCAGTTACTCTACAGCTGCAGATACGCAGTATTTT. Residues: CASSYSTAADTQYF.